The T cell receptor (beta chain) described here comes from a study of T cells in Graves' hyperthyroidism and ophthalmopathy. Background on the study: The authors collected peripheral blood at initial diagnosis, before any treatment. Whole-study findings and limits: Ophthalmopathy onset followed model prediction by a median approximately 7 months.

RNA transcripts provided the source from which TCR beta CDR3 regions were amplified. The primer set for the first-round RT-PCR of the TCR CDR3 was HTBI. TCRdb analysed the multiplex PCR reads with MiXCR anew, one entry per CDR3 protein. This table holds around 300,000 distinct CDR3 sequences, 13% to 15% found once. Germline CDR1 reads KGHSY; CDR2 reads FQNENV. V was pared by 2 bases and J by 1 base, with 11 bases between. This CDR3 comprises 15 residues. Concerning this clonotype itself: The antigen is unknown.

The clonotype originates from a woman in her fifties or sixties with Graves' hyperthyroidism that later progressed to Graves' ophthalmopathy. What was sequenced was blood. This chain links TRBV16 with TRBJ1-1, with D possibly TRBD1 on 6 matching bases. The CDR3 region is CASSQPRGANTEAFF. CDR3 nucleotide sequence: TGTGCCAGCAGCCAACCCCGGGGGGCGAACACTGAAGCTTTCTTT.